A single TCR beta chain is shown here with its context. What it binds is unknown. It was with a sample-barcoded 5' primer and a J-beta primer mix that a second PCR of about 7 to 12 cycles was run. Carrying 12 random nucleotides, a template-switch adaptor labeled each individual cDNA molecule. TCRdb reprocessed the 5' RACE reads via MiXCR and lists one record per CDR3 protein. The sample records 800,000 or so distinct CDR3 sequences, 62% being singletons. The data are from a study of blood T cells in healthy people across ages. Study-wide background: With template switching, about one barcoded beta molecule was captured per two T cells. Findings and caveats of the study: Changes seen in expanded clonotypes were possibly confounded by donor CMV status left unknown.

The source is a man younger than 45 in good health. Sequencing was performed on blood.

The CDR3 DNA reads as TGCAGTGCTAGAGATGGCAGGGGGAATGAAAAACTGTTTTTT. This codes for CSARDGRGNEKLFF. This sequence joins TRBV20-1 and TRBJ1-4; 7 positions agree with TRBD1. V shed 0 bases and J 5 bases; nucleotides not matched to a gene: 3. This CDR3 spans 14 amino acids. Germline assignment: CDR1 DFQATT and CDR2 SNEGSKA (reference sequence).